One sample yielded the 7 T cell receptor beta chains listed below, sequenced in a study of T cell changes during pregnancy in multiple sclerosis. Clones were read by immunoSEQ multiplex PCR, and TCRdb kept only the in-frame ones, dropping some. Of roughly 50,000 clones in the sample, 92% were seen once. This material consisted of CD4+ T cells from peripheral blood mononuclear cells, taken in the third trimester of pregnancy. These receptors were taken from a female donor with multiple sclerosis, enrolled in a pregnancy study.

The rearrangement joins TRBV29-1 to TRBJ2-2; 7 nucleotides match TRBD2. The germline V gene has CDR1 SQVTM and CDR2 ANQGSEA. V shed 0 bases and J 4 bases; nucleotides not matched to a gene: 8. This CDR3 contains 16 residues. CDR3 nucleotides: TGCAGCGTTGAAGATGCGCTAGCGGCGACCACCGGGGAGCTGTTTTTT. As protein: CSVEDALAATTGELFF.

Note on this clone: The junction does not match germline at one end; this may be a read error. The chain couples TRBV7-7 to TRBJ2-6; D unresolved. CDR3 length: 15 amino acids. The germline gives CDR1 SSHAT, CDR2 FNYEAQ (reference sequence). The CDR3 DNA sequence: TGTGCTAGCAGCCCCCTTTTATCTGGGGCCAACGTCCTGACTTTC. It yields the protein CASSPLLSGANVLTF.

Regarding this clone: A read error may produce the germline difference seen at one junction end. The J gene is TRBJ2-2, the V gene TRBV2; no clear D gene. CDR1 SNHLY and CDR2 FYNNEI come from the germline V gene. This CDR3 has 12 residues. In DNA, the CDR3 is TGTGCCAGCAAATTAAACAGCGGGGAGCTGTTTTTT. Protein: CASKLNSGELFF.

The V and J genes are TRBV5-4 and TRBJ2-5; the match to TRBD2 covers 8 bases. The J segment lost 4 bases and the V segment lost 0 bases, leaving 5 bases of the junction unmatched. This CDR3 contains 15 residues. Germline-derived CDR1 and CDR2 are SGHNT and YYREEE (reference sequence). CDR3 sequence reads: CASSLDRAGGETQYF. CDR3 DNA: TGTGCCAGCAGCTTGGATCGGGCGGGAGGAGAGACCCAGTACTTC.

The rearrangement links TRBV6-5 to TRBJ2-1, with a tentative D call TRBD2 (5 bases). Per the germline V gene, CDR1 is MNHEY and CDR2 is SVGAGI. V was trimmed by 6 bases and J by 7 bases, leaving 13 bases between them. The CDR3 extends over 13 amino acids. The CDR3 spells CASSPDPGNEQFF. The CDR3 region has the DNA TGTGCCAGCAGCCCGGACCCGGGGAATGAGCAGTTCTTC.

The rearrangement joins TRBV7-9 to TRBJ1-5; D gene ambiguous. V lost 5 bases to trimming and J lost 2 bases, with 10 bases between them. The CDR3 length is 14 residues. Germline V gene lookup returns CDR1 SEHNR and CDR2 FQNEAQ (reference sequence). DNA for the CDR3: TGTGCCAGCAGCCGACAAGAAGGCAATCAGCCCCAGCATTTT. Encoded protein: CASSRQEGNQPQHF.

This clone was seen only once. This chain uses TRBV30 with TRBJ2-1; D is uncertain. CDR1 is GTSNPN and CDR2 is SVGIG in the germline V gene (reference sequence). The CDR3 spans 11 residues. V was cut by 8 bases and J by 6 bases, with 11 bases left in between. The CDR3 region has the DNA TGTGCCCGCGGTTCGACCAATGAGCAGTTCTTC. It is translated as CARGSTNEQFF.